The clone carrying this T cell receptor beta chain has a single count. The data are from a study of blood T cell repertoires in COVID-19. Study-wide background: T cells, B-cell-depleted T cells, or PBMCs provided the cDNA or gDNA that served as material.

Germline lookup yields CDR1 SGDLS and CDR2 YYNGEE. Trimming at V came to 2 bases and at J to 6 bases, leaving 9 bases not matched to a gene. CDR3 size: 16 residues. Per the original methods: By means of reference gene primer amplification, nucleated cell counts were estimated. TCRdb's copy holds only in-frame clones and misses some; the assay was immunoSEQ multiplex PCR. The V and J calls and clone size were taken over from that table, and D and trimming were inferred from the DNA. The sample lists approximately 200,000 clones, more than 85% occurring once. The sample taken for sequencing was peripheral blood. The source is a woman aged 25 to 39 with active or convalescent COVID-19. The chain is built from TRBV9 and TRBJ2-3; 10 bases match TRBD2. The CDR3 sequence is CASSVDLAGATDTQYF. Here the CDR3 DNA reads TGTGCCAGCAGCGTCGACCTAGCGGGAGCAACTGATACGCAGTATTTT.